This T cell receptor (beta chain) is from a study of tumor-infiltrating lymphocytes in primary liver carcinoma. Study summary: All patients, whether men or women, fell within 30 to 69 years of age. Between about 4.2 and 11 cm across, the tumors were all of stage T1-T3 N0M0.

Study-wide results and limits: Tumor samples exhibited a significantly greater top-250-clone fraction than blood samples (p = 0.039).

Remarks on this clonotype: Its antigen is as yet unknown. A read error may account for a junction end that differs from germline.

There are 17 residues in the CDR3. Germline CDR1 and CDR2: SQVTM and ANQGSEA. Taking 20-30 mg of unsorted bulk tissue, the authors co-extracted RNA and DNA. Subjects presented with primary liver carcinoma managed by surgical resection. With 500 ng total RNA as template and a constant-region primer, TCR beta cDNA was made. Modified slightly, ARM-PCR produced TCR beta libraries over three nested multiplex PCR rounds. TRBV1-TRBV30 forward and Cbeta reverse primers drove the first two roughly 10-cycle rounds. TCRdb processed the multiplex PCR reads anew with MiXCR; each CDR3 protein has one entry. The data hold more than 100,000 distinct CDR3 sequences, with roughly 75% observed a single time.

Sample: tumor-adjacent normal liver tissue. The receptor was derived from a woman aged 55-70 years with primary liver carcinoma and hepatitis B virus infection. V gene TRBV29-1 combines with J gene TRBJ1-3; D possibly corresponds to TRBD1 (5 bases). CDR3 sequence reads: CSVGGHSSQVAGHTIYF. CDR3 DNA: TGCAGCGTTGGGGGCCATTCGAGTCAGGTGGCTGGACACACCATATATTTT.